A selection of T cell receptor beta chains follows, all from one sample in a study of blood T cells in healthy people across ages. Each CDR3 protein gets one entry after TCRdb re-called the 5' RACE reads with MiXCR. The sample shows approximately 780,000 distinct CDR3 sequences, around a quarter of them seen only once. These same data were also listed under a study on T cells of mothers and their children.

The sample taken for sequencing was blood. The receptors here all came from a boy younger than 18 in good health. Both conserved end residues are part of each CDR3. The D gene is left open where the match is weak. Part of the rows lack a size; the others show once, few, many or a class for expanded clones.

>TRBD1|NA|TRBV7-2|TRBJ2-5
TGTGCCAGCAGCTTAGCCGCGGACAGGGCCACAGAGACCCAGTACTTC
CASSLAADRATETQYF
>NA|few|TRBV20-1|TRBJ2-1
TGCAGTGCTAGCTTAGGGAGTATTCCCTACAATGAGCAGTTCTTC
CSASLGSIPYNEQFF
>NA|NA|TRBV12-3/TRBV12-4|TRBJ2-1
TGTGCCAGCAGCAAACAGGGTTTCAAGGATGAGCAGTTCTTC
CASSKQGFKDEQFF
>NA|NA|TRBV5-1|TRBJ2-7
TGCGCCAGCAGCTTGGACGGGGAACCTTACGAGCAGTACTTC
CASSLDGEPYEQYF
>NA|NA|TRBV5-1|TRBJ2-7
TGCGCCAGCAGCGAAGGAGGGGGACAAATGTACGAGCAGTACTTC
CASSEGGGQMYEQYF
>NA|few|TRBV6-5|TRBJ2-1
TGTGCCAGCAGCTGGGGACTCCTCGATTCGAATGAGCAGTTCTTC
CASSWGLLDSNEQFF
>NA|few|TRBV6-5|TRBJ1-1
TGTGCCAGCAGCTATACAGGGAACGCTGAAGCTTTCTTT
CASSYTGNAEAFF
>NA|NA|TRBV19|TRBJ2-7
TGTGCCAGTAGTACGGCCCCGGACGAGCAGCACTTC
CASSTAPDEQHF
>TRBD1|NA|TRBV2|TRBJ2-7
TGTGCCAGCAAAGGGGGCGACTACGAGCAGTACTTC
CASKGGDYEQYF
>NA|NA|TRBV10-3|TRBJ2-5
TGTGCCATCAGTGAAAGGGTCAGGGAGACCCAGTACTTC
CAISERVRETQYF
>TRBD1|few|TRBV9|TRBJ1-3
TGTGCCAGCAGCGACGACAGGGCTGGAAACACCATATATTTT
CASSDDRAGNTIYF
>NA|NA|TRBV28|TRBJ2-5
TGTGCCAGCAGTTTGGTCCAGGGGCCTGAAGGGGAGTACTTC
CASSLVQGPEGEYF
>NA|NA|TRBV2|TRBJ2-3
TGTGCCAGCAGTGAAAACACAGATACGCAGTATTTT
CASSENTDTQYF
>NA|few|TRBV12-3/TRBV12-4|TRBJ2-1
TGTGCCAGCAGCTCAAAAGCGGGTCTCTCCTACAATGAGCAGTTCTTC
CASSSKAGLSYNEQFF
>TRBD2|once|TRBV20-1|TRBJ2-5
TGCAGTGCTCTAGTAGGGACTAACCAAGAGACCCAGTACTTC
CSALVGTNQETQYF
>NA|few|TRBV7-8|TRBJ1-1
TGTGCCAGCAGCTTAAGTGAAGAGGGAGCTTTCTTT
CASSLSEEGAFF
>TRBD1|many|TRBV5-1|TRBJ2-2
TGCGCCAGCAGCTTGGCCGGGACAGTTGTCACCGGGGAGCTGTTTTTT
CASSLAGTVVTGELFF
>NA|few|TRBV7-9|TRBJ2-3
TGTGCCAGCAGCTCCCGGGATGGGGGGGCCCCTCGGTATTTT
CASSSRDGGAPRYF
>TRBD2|NA|TRBV12-5|TRBJ2-5
TGTGCTAGTGGTTTGGTCCGGGGGACTAGCGGGGGCCAAGAGACCCAGTACTTC
CASGLVRGTSGGQETQYF
>TRBD1|NA|TRBV20-1|TRBJ2-7
TGCAGTGCTAGTGGACAGGGTCTTCGGTACGAGCAGTACTTC
CSASGQGLRYEQYF
>NA|once|TRBV4-1|TRBJ1-2
TGCGCCAGCAGCCACTCTCCTAGTAACTATGGCTACACCTTC
CASSHSPSNYGYTF
>NA|NA|TRBV3-1|TRBJ2-1
TGTGCCAGCAGCCAAGATCTGTACGCCTCCTACAATGAGCAGTTCTTC
CASSQDLYASYNEQFF
>TRBD2|NA|TRBV20-1|TRBJ2-7
TGCAGTGCTACCTACGGGACTACCTACGAGCAGTACTTC
CSATYGTTYEQYF
>TRBD1|few|TRBV2|TRBJ1-5
TGTGCCAGCAGACCCAGGGGGGAGGGCAATCAGCCCCAGCATTTT
CASRPRGEGNQPQHF
>TRBD1|few|TRBV18|TRBJ2-7
TGTGCCAGCTCACGCCGATGGGACAGCTCGAACGAGCAGTACTTC
CASSRRWDSSNEQYF
>TRBD1|NA|TRBV12-3/TRBV12-4|TRBJ2-1
TGTGCCAGCAGCCAGGGGGGACAGGGGATTGAGCAGTTCTTC
CASSQGGQGIEQFF
>NA|few|TRBV7-3|TRBJ2-5
TGTGCCAGCAGCTTAAGTTCGACGCTCGCAGAGGCCCAGTACTTC
CASSLSSTLAEAQYF
>NA|NA|TRBV29-1|TRBJ1-4
TGCAGCGTTGTCACAGGAATCAGCGAAAAACTGTTTTTT
CSVVTGISEKLFF
>NA|NA|TRBV5-4|TRBJ2-7
TGTGCCAGCAGCTCACCCAGGGTGCGCGAGCAGTACTTC
CASSSPRVREQYF
>TRBD1|NA|TRBV11-2|TRBJ1-4
TGTGCCAGCAGCCAAGGGGGCAATAATGAAAAACTGTTTTTT
CASSQGGNNEKLFF
>TRBD1|few|TRBV12-3/TRBV12-4|TRBJ2-6
TGTGCCAGCAGCCTAGAAGCACAGGGGGCTCCTGGGGCCAACGTCCTGACTTTC
CASSLEAQGAPGANVLTF
>NA|NA|TRBV4-1|TRBJ2-6
TGCGCCAGCAGCCAAGATCACCGGATCTCTGGGGGGGCCAACGTCCTGACTTTC
CASSQDHRISGGANVLTF
>NA|NA|TRBV29-1|TRBJ2-7
TGCAGCGTTGAAGATCCGAGGGCTAGAGGAAAATACGAGCAGTACTTC
CSVEDPRARGKYEQYF
>TRBD1|NA|TRBV2|TRBJ1-2
TGTGCCAGCAGGCCGGACAGGGTAGTCTATGGCTACACCTTC
CASRPDRVVYGYTF
>NA|NA|TRBV12-3/TRBV12-4|TRBJ2-7
TGTGCCAGCGGGGGTCCAGGGAGCGAGCAGTACTTC
CASGGPGSEQYF
>NA|few|TRBV6-2/TRBV6-3|TRBJ2-1
TGTGCCAGCACCCTCGGGGAAGAGCAGTTCTTC
CASTLGEEQFF
>TRBD2|few|TRBV7-6|TRBJ2-5
TGTGCCAGCAGCCCGGGACTAGCGGGGTCCACAGGGGAGACCCAGTACTTC
CASSPGLAGSTGETQYF
>NA|NA|TRBV6-6|TRBJ1-3
TGTGCCAGCAGCCCTGAAGGGGGACCTGGAAACACCATATATTTT
CASSPEGGPGNTIYF
>NA|many|TRBV12-3/TRBV12-4|TRBJ2-2
TGTGCCAGCAGCTTGACAGGAAACACCGGGGAGCTGTTTTTT
CASSLTGNTGELFF
>TRBD1|NA|TRBV28|TRBJ1-4
TGTGCCAGCAGTTTACCGGGACAGGGGGCTGAAAAACTGTTTTTT
CASSLPGQGAEKLFF
>TRBD2|NA|TRBV12-3/TRBV12-4|TRBJ2-1
TGTGCCAGCAGTATGAGCGGGGGGGCCAACAATGAGCAGTTCTTC
CASSMSGGANNEQFF
>NA|NA|TRBV5-5|TRBJ2-1
TGTGCCAGCAGCCCCACGTCAGCAGTCTACAATGAGCAGTTCTTC
CASSPTSAVYNEQFF
>NA|NA|TRBV5-1|TRBJ2-7
TGCGCCAGTAACACCGGGCCCGGAACGGACTACGAGCAGTACTTC
CASNTGPGTDYEQYF
>NA|NA|TRBV28|TRBJ1-2
TGTGCCAGCAACCCCGGAGGGGGCTATGGCTACACCTTC
CASNPGGGYGYTF
>TRBD1|few|TRBV27|TRBJ1-5
TGTGCCAGCAGTTTATGGGGGACAGTGGGAACCCGGAACAATCAGCCCCAGCATTTT
CASSLWGTVGTRNNQPQHF
>NA|few|TRBV7-2|TRBJ1-1
TGTGCCAGCAGCCGAGAAGGGTATACTGAAGCTTTCTTT
CASSREGYTEAFF
>NA|few|TRBV7-7|TRBJ2-5
TGTGCCAGCAGCCAGAGACTAGAAGGGAGAAAAGAGACCCAGTACTTC
CASSQRLEGRKETQYF
>NA|NA|TRBV5-4|TRBJ2-5
TGTGCCAGCAGGACGACAGGATGGGAGACCCAGTACTTC
CASRTTGWETQYF
>NA|few|TRBV28|TRBJ1-1
TGTGCCAGCAGGCTAGAGGGCTCGGCTGAAGCTTTCTTT
CASRLEGSAEAFF
>NA|many|TRBV5-1|TRBJ2-5
TGCGCCAGCAGCTTGACCGGGGAAGAGACCCAGTACTTC
CASSLTGEETQYF